This T cell receptor (beta chain) stems from a study of blood T cell repertoires in COVID-19. The wider study: Samples taken during acute and convalescent COVID-19 were collected in the United States, Italy and Spain. Sample material is recorded as cDNA or gDNA derived from T cells, B-cell-depleted T cells, or PBMCs.

Looked up from germline, CDR1 is MDHEN and CDR2 is SYDVKM. This CDR3 has 20 amino acids. The J segment lost 0 bases and the V segment lost 4 bases, leaving 17 bases of the junction unmatched. Symptom resolution, clearance, or two negative PCRs marked donors in Cohort 3 as recovered. Measured with immunoSEQ multiplex PCR; TCRdb has only the in-frame clones, and not every one. The repertoire holds a few hundred thousand clones, with roughly 84% as singletons. The sequence was obtained from a man aged 50 to 59 who had recovered from COVID-19. The sequencing input was PBMCs or T cells enriched from blood (not recorded which). V gene TRBV28 combines with J gene TRBJ2-1; 8 nucleotides agree with TRBD2. The chain's CDR3 is CASSYELSGSAHSSYNEQFF. The CDR3 DNA sequence: TGTGCCAGCAGTTATGAGCTCAGCGGGAGTGCCCATAGCTCCTACAATGAGCAGTTCTTC. Using reference TRBV28 and TRBJ2-1 for the parts outside the CDR3, the full variable domain is DVKVTQSSRYLVKRTGEKVFLECVQDMDHENMFWYRQDPGLGLRLIYFSYDVKMKEKGDIPEGYSVSREKKERFSLILESASTNQTSMYLCASSYELSGSAHSSYNEQFFGPGTRLTVL.